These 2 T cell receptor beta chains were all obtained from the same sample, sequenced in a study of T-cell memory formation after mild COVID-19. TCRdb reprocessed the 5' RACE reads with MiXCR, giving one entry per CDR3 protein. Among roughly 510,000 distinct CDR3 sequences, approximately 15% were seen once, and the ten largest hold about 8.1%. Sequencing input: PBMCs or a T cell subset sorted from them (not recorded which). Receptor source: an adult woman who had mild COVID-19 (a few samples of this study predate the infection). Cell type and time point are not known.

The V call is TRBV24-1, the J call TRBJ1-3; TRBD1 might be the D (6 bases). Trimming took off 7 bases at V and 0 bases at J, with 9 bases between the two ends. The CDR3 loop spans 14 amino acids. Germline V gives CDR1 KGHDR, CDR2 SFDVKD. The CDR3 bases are TGTGCCACCAGAGCAGGGGACTCTGGAAACACCATATATTTT. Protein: CATRAGDSGNTIYF.

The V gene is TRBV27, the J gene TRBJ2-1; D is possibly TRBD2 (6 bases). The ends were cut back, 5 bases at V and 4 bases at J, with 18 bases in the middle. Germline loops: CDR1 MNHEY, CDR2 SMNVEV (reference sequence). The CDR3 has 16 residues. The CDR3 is CASSPFGGYLYNEQFF. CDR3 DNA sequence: TGTGCCAGCAGTCCATTTGGGGGGTACCTTTACAATGAGCAGTTCTTC.